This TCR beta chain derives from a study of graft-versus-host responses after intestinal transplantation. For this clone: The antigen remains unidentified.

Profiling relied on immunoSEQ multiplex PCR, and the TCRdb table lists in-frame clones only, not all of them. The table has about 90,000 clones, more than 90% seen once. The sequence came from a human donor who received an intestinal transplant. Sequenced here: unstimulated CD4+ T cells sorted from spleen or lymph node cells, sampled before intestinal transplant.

DNA for the CDR3: TGTGCCAGCAGCTACTATGAGAACACTGAAGCTTTCTTT. Protein: CASSYYENTEAFF. J is TRBJ1-1 and V is TRBV9; no firm D call. This CDR3 has 13 residues. Germline CDR1 and CDR2: SGDLS and YYNGEE. V gave up 4 bases and J gave up 1 base, with 8 bases separating them.